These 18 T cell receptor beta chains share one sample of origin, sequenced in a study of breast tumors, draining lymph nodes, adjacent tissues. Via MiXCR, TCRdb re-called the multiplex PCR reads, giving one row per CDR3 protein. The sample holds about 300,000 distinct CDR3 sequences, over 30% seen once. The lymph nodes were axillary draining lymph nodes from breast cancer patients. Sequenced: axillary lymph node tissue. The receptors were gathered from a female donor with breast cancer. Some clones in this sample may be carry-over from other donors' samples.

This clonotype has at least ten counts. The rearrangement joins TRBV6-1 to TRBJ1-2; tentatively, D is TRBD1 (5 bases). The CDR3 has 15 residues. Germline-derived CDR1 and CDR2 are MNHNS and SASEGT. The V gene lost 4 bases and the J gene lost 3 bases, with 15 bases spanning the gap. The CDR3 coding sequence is TGTGCCAGCAGTGTCTCAGGGACGGGTGACTATGGCTACACCTTC. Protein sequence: CASSVSGTGDYGYTF.

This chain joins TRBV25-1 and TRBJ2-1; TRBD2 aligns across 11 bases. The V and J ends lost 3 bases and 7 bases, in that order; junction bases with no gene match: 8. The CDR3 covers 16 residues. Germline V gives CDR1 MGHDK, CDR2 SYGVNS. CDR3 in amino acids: CASSDPTSGRKNEQFF. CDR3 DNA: TGTGCCAGCAGTGACCCAACTAGCGGGAGAAAAAATGAGCAGTTCTTC.

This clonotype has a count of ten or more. CDR3 coding DNA: TGCGCCAGCAGCTTGGGGGACAGTTACAATCAGCCCCAGCATTTT. It yields the protein CASSLGDSYNQPQHF. The chain has TRBV5-1 and TRBJ1-5, with TRBD1 identical over 7 bases. V shed 0 bases and J 3 bases; nucleotides not matched to a gene: 3. This CDR3 is 15 amino acids long. Germline V gene lookup returns CDR1 SGHRS and CDR2 YFSETQ.

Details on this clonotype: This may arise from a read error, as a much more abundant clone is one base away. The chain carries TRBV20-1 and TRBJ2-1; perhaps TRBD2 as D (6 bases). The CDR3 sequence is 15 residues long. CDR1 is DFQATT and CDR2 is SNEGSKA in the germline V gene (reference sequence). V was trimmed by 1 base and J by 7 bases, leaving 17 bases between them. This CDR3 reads CSARVDWRDSNEQFF. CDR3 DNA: TGCAGTGCTAGAGTTGACTGGCGGGATTCAAATGAGCAGTTCTTC.

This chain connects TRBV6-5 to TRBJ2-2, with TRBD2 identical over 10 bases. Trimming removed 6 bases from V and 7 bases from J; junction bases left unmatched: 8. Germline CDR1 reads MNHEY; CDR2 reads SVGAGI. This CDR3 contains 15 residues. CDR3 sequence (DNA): TGTGCCAGCAGACGGACTAGCGGCACCTACGGGGAGCTGTTTTTT. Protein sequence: CASRRTSGTYGELFF.

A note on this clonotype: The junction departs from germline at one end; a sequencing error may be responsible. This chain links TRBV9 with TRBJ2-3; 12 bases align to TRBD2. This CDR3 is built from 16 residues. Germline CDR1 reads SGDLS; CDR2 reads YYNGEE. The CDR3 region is CTSSVGTSGLTDTQYF. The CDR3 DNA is TGTACCAGCAGCGTAGGGACTAGCGGGCTGACAGATACGCAGTACTTT.

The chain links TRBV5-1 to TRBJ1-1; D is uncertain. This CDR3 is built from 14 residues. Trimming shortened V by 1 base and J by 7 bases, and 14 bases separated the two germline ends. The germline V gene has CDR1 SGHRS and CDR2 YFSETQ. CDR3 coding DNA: TGCGCCAGCAGCTTGCGATATGAGGAGAGTGAAGCTTTCTTT. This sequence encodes CASSLRYEESEAFF.

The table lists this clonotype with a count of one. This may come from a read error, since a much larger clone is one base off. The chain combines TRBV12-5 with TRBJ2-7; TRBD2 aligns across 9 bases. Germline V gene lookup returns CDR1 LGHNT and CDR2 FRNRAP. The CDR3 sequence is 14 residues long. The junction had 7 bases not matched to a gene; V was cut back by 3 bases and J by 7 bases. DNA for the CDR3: TGTGCTAGTGGTTTCGCGGGAGGGGTCGGGGAGCAGTACTTC. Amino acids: CASGFAGGVGEQYF.

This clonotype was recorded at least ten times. The CDR3 nucleotides are TGTGCCAGCAGTCTCTTGGGGGGAAGCACAGATACGCAGTATTTT. Amino acids: CASSLLGGSTDTQYF. This sequence joins TRBV6-5 and TRBJ2-3, with D possibly TRBD2 on 6 matching bases. There are 15 residues in the CDR3. V lost 5 bases to trimming and J lost 0 bases, with 12 bases between them. Germline lookup yields CDR1 MNHEY and CDR2 SVGAGI.

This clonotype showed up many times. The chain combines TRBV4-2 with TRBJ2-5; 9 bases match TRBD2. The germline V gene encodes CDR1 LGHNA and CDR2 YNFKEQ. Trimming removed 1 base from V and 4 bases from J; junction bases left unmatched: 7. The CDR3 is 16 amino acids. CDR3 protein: CASSQGIAGEVETQYF. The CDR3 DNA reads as TGTGCCAGCAGCCAAGGGATAGCGGGAGAGGTAGAGACCCAGTACTTC.

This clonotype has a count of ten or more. CDR3 loop: CASSISSGSDETQYF. In DNA form, the CDR3 reads TGTGCCAGTAGTATTTCCAGCGGGAGCGATGAGACCCAGTACTTC. The chain has TRBV19 and TRBJ2-5; 8 positions agree with TRBD2. The CDR3 totals 15 residues. V trimming: 3 bases; J trimming: 5 bases; junction bases outside the gene matches: 8. CDR1 and CDR2 (germline): LNHDA, SQIVND (reference sequence).

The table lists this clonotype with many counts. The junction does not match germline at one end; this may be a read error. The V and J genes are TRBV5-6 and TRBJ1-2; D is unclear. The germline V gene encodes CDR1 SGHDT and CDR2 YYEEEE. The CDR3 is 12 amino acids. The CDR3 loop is CASSLLGRPDAF. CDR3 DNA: TGTGCCAGCAGCTTGCTAGGACGACCCGACGCCTTC.

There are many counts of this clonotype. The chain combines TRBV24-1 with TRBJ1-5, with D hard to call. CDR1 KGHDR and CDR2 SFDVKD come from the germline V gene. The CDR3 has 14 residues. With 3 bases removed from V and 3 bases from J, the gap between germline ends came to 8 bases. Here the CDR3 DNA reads TGTGCCACCAGTGATAGGGCAGACAATCAGCCCCAGCATTTT. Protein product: CATSDRADNQPQHF.

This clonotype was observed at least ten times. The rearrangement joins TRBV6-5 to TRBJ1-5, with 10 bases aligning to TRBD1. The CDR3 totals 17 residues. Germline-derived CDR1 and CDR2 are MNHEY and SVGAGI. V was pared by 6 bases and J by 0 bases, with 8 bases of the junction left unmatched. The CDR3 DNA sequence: TGTGCCAGCAGCTCCGGGACAGGGGAGTATAGCAATCAGCCCCAGCATTTT. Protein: CASSSGTGEYSNQPQHF.

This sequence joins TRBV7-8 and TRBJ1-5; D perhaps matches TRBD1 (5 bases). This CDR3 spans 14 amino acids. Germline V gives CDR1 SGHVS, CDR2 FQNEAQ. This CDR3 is CVNSHPSQGAPQHF. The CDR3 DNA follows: TGTGTCAACAGCCACCCCTCTCAGGGAGCGCCCCAGCATTTT.

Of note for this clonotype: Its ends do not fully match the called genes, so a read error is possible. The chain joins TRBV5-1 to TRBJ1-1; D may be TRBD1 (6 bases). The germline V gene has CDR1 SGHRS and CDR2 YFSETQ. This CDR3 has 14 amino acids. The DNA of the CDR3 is TGCGCCAGCAGCTTGGCACAGGGTAACACTGGAGCTTTCTTT. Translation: CASSLAQGNTGAFF.

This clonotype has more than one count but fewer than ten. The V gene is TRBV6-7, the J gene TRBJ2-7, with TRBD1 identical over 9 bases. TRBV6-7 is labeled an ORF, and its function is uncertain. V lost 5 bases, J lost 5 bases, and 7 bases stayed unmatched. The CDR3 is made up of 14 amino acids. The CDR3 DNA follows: TGTGCCAGCAGTCACGGGACAGGGCGTAACGAGCAGTACTTC. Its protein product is CASSHGTGRNEQYF.

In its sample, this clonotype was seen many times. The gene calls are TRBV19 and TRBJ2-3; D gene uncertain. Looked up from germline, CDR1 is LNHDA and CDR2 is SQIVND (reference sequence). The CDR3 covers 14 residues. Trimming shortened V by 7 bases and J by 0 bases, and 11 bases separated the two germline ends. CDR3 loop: CASKLAASTDTQYF. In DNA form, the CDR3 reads TGTGCCAGTAAGTTGGCTGCTAGCACAGATACGCAGTATTTT.